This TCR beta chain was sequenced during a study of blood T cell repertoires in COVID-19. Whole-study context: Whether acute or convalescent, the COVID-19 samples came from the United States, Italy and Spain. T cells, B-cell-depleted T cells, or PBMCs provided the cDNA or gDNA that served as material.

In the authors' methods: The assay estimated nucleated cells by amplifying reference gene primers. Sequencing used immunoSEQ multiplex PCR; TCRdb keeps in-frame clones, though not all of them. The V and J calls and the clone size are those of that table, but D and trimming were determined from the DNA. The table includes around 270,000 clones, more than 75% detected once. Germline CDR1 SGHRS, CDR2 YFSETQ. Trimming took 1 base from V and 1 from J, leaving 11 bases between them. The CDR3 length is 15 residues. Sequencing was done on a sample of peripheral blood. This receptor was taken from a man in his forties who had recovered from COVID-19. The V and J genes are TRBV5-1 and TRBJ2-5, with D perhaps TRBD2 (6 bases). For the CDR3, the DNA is TGCGCCAGCAGCTTGCGGGCGGGGCCCCAAGAGACCCAGTACTTC. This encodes CASSLRAGPQETQYF.